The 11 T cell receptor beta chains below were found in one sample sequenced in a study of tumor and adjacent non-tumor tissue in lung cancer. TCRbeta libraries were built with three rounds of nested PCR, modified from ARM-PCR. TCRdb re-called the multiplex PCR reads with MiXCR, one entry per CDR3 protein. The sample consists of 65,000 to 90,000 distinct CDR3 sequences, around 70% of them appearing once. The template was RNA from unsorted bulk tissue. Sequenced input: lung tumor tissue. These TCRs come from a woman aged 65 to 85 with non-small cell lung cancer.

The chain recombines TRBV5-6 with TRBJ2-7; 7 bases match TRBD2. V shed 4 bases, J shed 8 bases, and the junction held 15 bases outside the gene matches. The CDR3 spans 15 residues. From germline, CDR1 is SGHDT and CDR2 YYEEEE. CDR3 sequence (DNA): TGTGCCAGCAGCCCCTGGCGGGAGTCGATTTACAAGCAGTACTTC. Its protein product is CASSPWRESIYKQYF. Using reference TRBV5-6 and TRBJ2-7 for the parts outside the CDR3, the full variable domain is DAGVTQSPTHLIKTRGQQVTLRCSPKSGHDTVSWYQQALGQGPQFIFQYYEEEERQRGNFPDRFSGHQFPNYSSELNVNALLLGDSALYLCASSPWRESIYKQYFGPGTRLTVT.

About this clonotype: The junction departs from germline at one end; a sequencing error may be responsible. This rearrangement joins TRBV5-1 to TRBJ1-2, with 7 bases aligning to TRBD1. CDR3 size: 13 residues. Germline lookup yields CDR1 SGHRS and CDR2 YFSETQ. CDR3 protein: CTSIPTGSYGYTF. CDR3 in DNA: TGCACCAGCATCCCGACAGGGAGCTATGGCTACACCTTC. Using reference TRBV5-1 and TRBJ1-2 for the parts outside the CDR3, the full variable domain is KAGVTQTPRYLIKTRGQQVTLSCSPISGHRSVSWYQQTPGQGLQFLFEYFSETQRNKGNFPGRFSGRQFSNSRSEMNVSTLELGDSALYLCTSIPTGSYGYTFGSGTRLTVV.

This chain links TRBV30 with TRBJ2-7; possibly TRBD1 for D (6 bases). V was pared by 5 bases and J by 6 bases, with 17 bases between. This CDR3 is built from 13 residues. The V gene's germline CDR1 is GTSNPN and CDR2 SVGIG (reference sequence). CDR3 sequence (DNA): TGTGCCTGGGGTACTAGTCAGGACAGCGAGCAGTACTTC. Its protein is CAWGTSQDSEQYF.

The CDR3 is CASRNQGHVEAFF. Here the CDR3 DNA reads TGTGCCAGCAGGAACCAGGGGCATGTGGAAGCTTTCTTT. The chain uses TRBV12-3 or TRBV12-4 and TRBJ1-1; maybe TRBD1 (6 bases). This CDR3 contains 13 residues. The V gene lost 6 bases and the J gene lost 8 bases, with 16 bases spanning the gap.

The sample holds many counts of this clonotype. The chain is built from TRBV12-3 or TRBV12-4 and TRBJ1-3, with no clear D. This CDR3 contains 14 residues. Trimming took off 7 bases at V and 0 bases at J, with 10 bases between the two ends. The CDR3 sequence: CASMGQTSGNTIYF. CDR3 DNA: TGTGCCAGCATGGGTCAGACCTCTGGAAACACCATATATTTT.

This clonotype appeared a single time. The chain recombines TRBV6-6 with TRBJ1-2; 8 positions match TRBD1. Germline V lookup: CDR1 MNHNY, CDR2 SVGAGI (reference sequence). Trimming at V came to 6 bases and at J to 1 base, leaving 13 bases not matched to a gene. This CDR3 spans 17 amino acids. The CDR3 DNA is TGTGCCAGCAGCCCAGATGGTTGGGGACAGGTTAACTATGGCTACACCTTC. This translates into CASSPDGWGQVNYGYTF.

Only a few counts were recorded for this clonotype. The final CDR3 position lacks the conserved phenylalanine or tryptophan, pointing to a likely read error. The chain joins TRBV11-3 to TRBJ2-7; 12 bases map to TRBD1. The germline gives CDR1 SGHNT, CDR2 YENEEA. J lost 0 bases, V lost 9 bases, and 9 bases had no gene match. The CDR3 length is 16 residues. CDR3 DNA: TGTGCCAGTAGTTCGGGACAGGGGGCCTCCTCCTACGAGCAGTACTTA. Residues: CASSSGQGASSYEQYL.

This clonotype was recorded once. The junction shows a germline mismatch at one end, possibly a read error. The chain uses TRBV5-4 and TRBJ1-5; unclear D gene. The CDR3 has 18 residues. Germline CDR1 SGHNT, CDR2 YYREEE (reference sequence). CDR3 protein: CASSLGPTRQHSDQPQHF. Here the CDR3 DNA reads TGTGCCAGCAGCTTGGGACCCACTCGCCAACATAGCGATCAGCCCCAGCATTTT.

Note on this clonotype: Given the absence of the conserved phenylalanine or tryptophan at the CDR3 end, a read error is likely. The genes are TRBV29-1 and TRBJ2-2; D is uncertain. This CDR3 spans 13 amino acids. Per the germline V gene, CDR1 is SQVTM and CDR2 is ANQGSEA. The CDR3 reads CSLEERNTGELFI. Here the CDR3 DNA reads TGCAGCCTTGAAGAACGGAACACCGGGGAGCTGTTTATT.

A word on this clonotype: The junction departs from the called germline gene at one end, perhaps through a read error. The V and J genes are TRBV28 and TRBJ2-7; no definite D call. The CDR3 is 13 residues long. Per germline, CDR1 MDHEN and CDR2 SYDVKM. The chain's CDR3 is CASSFGLAYEEYF. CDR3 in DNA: TGTGCCAGCAGTTTTGGCTTAGCCTACGAGGAGTACTTC.

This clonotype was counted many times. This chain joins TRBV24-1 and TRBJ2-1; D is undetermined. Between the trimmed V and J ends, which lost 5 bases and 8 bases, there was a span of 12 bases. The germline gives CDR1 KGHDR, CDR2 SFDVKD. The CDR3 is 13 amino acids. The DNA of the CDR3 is TGTGCCACCAGTGGCCCCCCTTTCGATGAGCAGTTCTTC. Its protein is CATSGPPFDEQFF.